A single sample gave rise to the 8 T cell receptor beta chains below, sequenced in a study of CD8+CD57+ T cells in acquired aplastic anemia. Genomic DNA provided the template from which TCR beta VDJ and CDR3 profiles were obtained. TCRdb redid the calling of the reads with MiXCR, one entry per CDR3 protein. The sample includes more than 250,000 distinct CDR3 sequences, 70% to 85% seen only once; the top ten take 42%. For sequencing, patients were chosen who had shown expansion of CD8+CD57+ cells by flow cytometry. The material sequenced was sorted CD4+, CD8+, or CD8+CD57+ T cells (not recorded which) from PBMCs. These receptors came from a human donor with aplastic anemia.

The V call is TRBV2, the J call TRBJ2-3; 12 nucleotides line up with TRBD1. The germline CDR1 and CDR2 sequences are SNHLY and FYNNEI. Trimming cost V 8 bases and J 3 bases; bases outside gene matches: 6. This CDR3 has 15 residues. For the CDR3, the DNA is TGTGCCAGCGGGGACAGGGGGCGGGGAACAGATACGCAGTATTTT. Protein product: CASGDRGRGTDTQYF.

The rearrangement links TRBV6-1 to TRBJ1-2, with 7 bases that match TRBD1. With 7 bases clipped from V and 0 bases from J, the junction kept 8 bases outside the gene matches. The CDR3 loop spans 15 amino acids. CDR1 is MNHNS and CDR2 is SASEGT in the germline V gene. In DNA form, the CDR3 reads TGTGCCAGCACATCGACAGGGCCTGCTAACTATGGCTACACCTTC. Its protein is CASTSTGPANYGYTF.

The V gene is TRBV11-2, the J gene TRBJ1-2; a possible D gene is TRBD1 (6 bases). V was shortened by 3 bases and J by 4 bases, with 15 bases between the two germline ends. Per germline, CDR1 SGHAT and CDR2 FQNNGV. The CDR3 spans 15 residues. The chain's CDR3 is CASSLTGGALYGYTF. The CDR3 DNA is TGTGCCAGCAGCTTGACAGGCGGCGCCCTCTATGGCTACACCTTC.

A note on this clonotype: It is likely a read error, because the conserved phenylalanine at the end of the CDR3 is missing. The DNA is left out, because the CDR3 cannot be placed on it with certainty; the CDR3 is given as TCRdb lists it. This chain joins TRBV7-3 and TRBJ2-3; TRBD2 reflects the table's D call only, with no check against the DNA. Germline V CDR1 and CDR2: SGHTA, FQGTGA. Including both end residues, the CDR3 is 13 amino acids long. The CDR3 here is CASSSGGEADTQY.

A few counts support this clonotype. The rearrangement uses TRBV24-1 and TRBJ2-7; possibly TRBD2 for D (6 bases). Germline loops: CDR1 KGHDR, CDR2 SFDVKD. Trimming took 9 bases from V and 3 from J, leaving 14 bases between them. This CDR3 is 13 amino acids long. CDR3 nucleotides: TGTGCCACCTCGACCGGGGGAGGCTACGAGCAGTACTTC. Translation: CATSTGGGYEQYF.

There are a few counts of this clonotype. The chain uses TRBV11-2 and TRBJ1-1; 8 bases align to TRBD1. Looked up from germline, CDR1 is SGHAT and CDR2 is FQNNGV. Unmatched junction bases numbered 6, after V lost 0 bases and J lost 0 bases. The CDR3 is 17 residues long. Here the CDR3 reads CASSLDLTGEMNTEAFF. CDR3 sequence (DNA): TGTGCCAGCAGCTTAGATCTGACAGGGGAAATGAACACTGAAGCTTTCTTT.

The chain joins TRBV7-9 to TRBJ2-3; TRBD2 agrees at 7 bases. V gave up 2 bases and J gave up 6 bases; unmatched junction bases: 5. This CDR3 contains 14 residues. The germline CDR1 and CDR2 sequences are SEHNR and FQNEAQ (reference sequence). CDR3 nucleotide sequence: TGTGCCAGCAGCTTACAGGGTAGCGGGGATACGCAGTATTTT. Translated: CASSLQGSGDTQYF. Based on the CDR3 plus reference TRBV7-9 and TRBJ2-3, the full variable domain is DTGVSQNPRHKITKRGQNVTFRCDPISEHNRLYWYRQTLGQGPEFLTYFQNEAQLEKSRLLSDRFSAERPKGSFSTLEIQRTEQGDSAMYLCASSLQGSGDTQYFGPGTRLTVL.

This clonotype was seen just once. This chain joins TRBV29-1 and TRBJ1-1; 8 positions match TRBD1. Per germline, CDR1 SQVTM and CDR2 ANQGSEA. The CDR3 totals 12 residues. Trimming cost V 5 bases and J 5 bases; bases outside gene matches: 4. CDR3 loop: CSVTGGPTEAFF. The DNA of the CDR3 is TGCAGCGTTACAGGGGGTCCGACTGAAGCTTTCTTT.